Detailed here is one T cell receptor (beta chain). This record comes from a study of blood T cell repertoires in COVID-19. Study-level background: Acute and convalescent COVID-19 specimens originated in the United States, Italy and Spain. The analysed material was cDNA or gDNA that came from T cells, B-cell-depleted T cells, or PBMCs.

Participants' own reports of clinical history determined their cohort assignment. Donors in Cohort 3 counted as recovered after two negative PCRs, clearance, or symptom resolution. Produced via immunoSEQ multiplex PCR; TCRdb's table is partial and in-frame only. Of under 350,000 clones in the sample, around nine tenths were seen once. Germline V CDR1 and CDR2: LGHNA, YNFKEQ. This CDR3 is 20 amino acids long. After removal of 0 bases from V and 0 bases from J, the junction contained 10 bases not matched to a gene. This sequence joins TRBV4-2 and TRBJ2-4; 11 bases agree with TRBD2. Input material: PBMCs or T cells enriched from blood (not recorded which). This receptor was obtained from a woman between 40 and 50 years old who had recovered from COVID-19. DNA of the CDR3: TGTGCCAGCAGCCAAGACCCGGTAGCGGGGGGGATACTAGCCAAAAACATTCAGTACTTC. It is translated as CASSQDPVAGGILAKNIQYF.